The present T cell receptor (beta chain) was sequenced within a study of blood T cell repertoires in COVID-19 (dated by TCRdb to 2018 to 2020). Notes on the research overall: Samples from collaborators originated in the United States, Italy and Spain and spanned both the acute and convalescent phases of COVID-19. Where HLA class I and class II types were available, the types were taken from metadata supplied by the sample provider, not from assay-based typing. Samples came from the ongoing ImmuneRACE study (first 160 participants) plus 1,254 subjects from 6 global collaborators. Sample metadata almost always included a de-identified subject ID, COVID-19 status, age in years and sex. The material from the prospective study consisted of cDNA or gDNA derived from T cells, B-cell-depleted T cells, or PBMCs. The repertoires were made available in a free public database intended to serve as a resource for research on the immune response to SARS-CoV-2. The dataset comprised deeply sampled blood TCRbeta repertoires from subjects exposed to, actively infected with, or recovered from COVID-19.

The CDR3 runs 16 residues from the cysteine to the phenylalanine. This entry keeps only the CDR3 DNA: 48 bases, framed from base 1. From the germline V gene (reference sequence), CDR1 is DFQATT and CDR2 is SNEGSKA. Germline trimming: 5 bases from V, 2 bases from J; junction bases outside gene matches: 11. Whole blood was collected in K2EDTA tubes by collaborating institutions according to the institutions' own protocols. Collaborator samples were shipped for TCRbeta analysis as frozen whole blood, isolated PBMCs, or DNA extracted from either sample type. Regarding this clone: Its antigen has not been determined. The input lacks base qualities; no much larger clone sits a single base away.

Summary of the overall study and its limitations: Clinical and demographic metadata were provided uncurated, with the amount varying by source and participant.

TCRbeta CDR3 regions were amplified from genomic DNA using the immunoSEQ Assay, a bias-controlled multiplex PCR. As for the original processing: Within the assay, amplification of reference gene primers was used to estimate how many nucleated cells each sample contained. To quantify the absolute abundance of each unique TCRbeta CDR3 rearrangement, sequence reads were collapsed and filtered. Productive Simpson clonality was computed per sample as the square root of Simpson's diversity index over productive rearrangements. Imported from immuneACCESS, the table was reduced by TCRdb to in-frame sequences with V and J called. These copies leave out some clones; in studies compared against another copy, an unresolved V gene accounts for under half, and the cause of the remainder is not known. V and J calls and clone size are given by that table; D and trimming were obtained from the DNA. The sample table holds around 29,000 clones, of which over 75% were seen once. Roughly 6% of the sample comes from the top ten.

Specimen: peripheral blood. This chain joins TRBV20-1 to TRBJ2-1; TRBD1 matches 8 bases in the middle. The origin of this receptor is a human donor in a cohort sampled during active COVID-19. DNA sequence: TGCAGTGCTCGTGTAAACGGACAGGGTACCTACAATGAGCAGTTCTTC. Translated, this gives CSARVNGQGTYNEQFF.